This T cell receptor (beta chain) was captured by sequencing in a study of human T cells and chemical hapten exposure. Study results and caveats: The number of TCRs over 1 in 1000 frequency stayed unchanged after DPC.

Time point specified: patch test 2, 6 weeks after DPC sensitization. Documented treatment: therapeutic diphenylcyclopropenone sensitization with weekly scalp DPC. TCRdb re-derived calls from the RACE reads in MiXCR, one entry per CDR3 protein. The sample lists about 70,000 distinct CDR3 sequences, 7.5% to 9.5% occurring once. Germline V gene sequence: CDR1 DFQATT, CDR2 SNEGSKA (reference sequence). V was clipped by 2 bases and J by 1 base; unmatched bases: 5. This CDR3 is built from 15 residues. On this clonotype itself: Its antigen is not known.

This clonotype was sampled from a woman aged 50 to 60 with alopecia areata. Some clones in this sample may be carry-over from other donors' samples. The source was whole blood, collected in connection with sensitization to the hapten diphenylcyclopropenone (DPC). The V gene is TRBV20-1, the J gene TRBJ2-1; 7 bases line up with TRBD2. The DNA of the CDR3 is TGCAGTGCTAGAACCTGGGGAGGGTCCTACAATGAGCAGTTCTTC. Protein sequence: CSARTWGGSYNEQFF.